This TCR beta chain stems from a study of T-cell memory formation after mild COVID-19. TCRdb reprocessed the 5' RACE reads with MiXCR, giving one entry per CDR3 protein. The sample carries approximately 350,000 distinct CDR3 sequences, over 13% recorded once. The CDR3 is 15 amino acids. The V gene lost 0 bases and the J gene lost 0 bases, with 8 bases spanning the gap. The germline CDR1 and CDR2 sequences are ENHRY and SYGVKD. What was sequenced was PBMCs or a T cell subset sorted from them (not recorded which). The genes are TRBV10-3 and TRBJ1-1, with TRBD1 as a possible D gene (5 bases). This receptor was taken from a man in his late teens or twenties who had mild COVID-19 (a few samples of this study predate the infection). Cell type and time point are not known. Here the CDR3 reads CAISESRTLNTEAFF. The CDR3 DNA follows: TGTGCCATCAGTGAGTCTAGGACATTGAACACTGAAGCTTTCTTT.